A selection of T cell receptor beta chains follows, all from one sample in a study of T cells in Graves' hyperthyroidism and ophthalmopathy. One entry per CDR3 protein results from TCRdb running MiXCR on the multiplex PCR reads. The sample yields approximately 320,000 distinct CDR3 sequences, over 15% seen once. Sequenced sample: blood. The source of these receptors is a man under 40 with Graves' hyperthyroidism. The CDR3 runs from the conserved cysteine through the conserved F or W.

j_call v_call cdr3_length cdr3_aa
TRBJ2-5 TRBV27 10 CASFGETQYF
TRBJ2-3 TRBV15 16 CATSRVSGGGPDTQYF
TRBJ2-4 TRBV28 15 CASSFPGTTKNIQYF
TRBJ2-3 TRBV12-3/TRBV12-4 18 CASSLGRGLAGNTDTQYF
TRBJ2-1 TRBV5-5 21 CASSFFWAVGLAGTDRNEQFF
TRBJ2-3 TRBV19 15 CASTSAGGGTDTQYF
TRBJ1-2 TRBV13 12 CASERSGYGYTF
TRBJ2-1 TRBV7-3 14 CASSASLATREQFF
TRBJ2-3 TRBV20-1 12 CSASRITDTQYF
TRBJ2-5 TRBV5-1 15 CASSIGTVNQETQYF
TRBJ2-7 TRBV29-1 13 CSVGRGSGYEQYF
TRBJ2-7 TRBV7-9 14 CASSSGLANYEQYF
TRBJ2-1 TRBV10-3 18 CAISEGSGSPRSYNEQFF
TRBJ2-7 TRBV5-1 14 CASSLQGASEEQYF
TRBJ2-1 TRBV7-9 13 CASSFVRMSEQFF
TRBJ2-7 TRBV20-1 18 CSASPGSSGRDQTYEQYF